Shown below are 14 T cell receptor beta chains from a single sample sequenced in a study of T cells in women clearing cervical HPV infection. Generated by immunoSEQ multiplex PCR, the TCRdb table keeps only in-frame clones and is missing some. Here the sample table reports fewer than 50,000 clones. The specimen was blood buffy coat. The receptors shown here come from a woman aged 18 to 75 with a cervical HPV16 infection that either progressed to CIN3+ or cleared (not recorded which).

With regard to this clone: The CDR3 goes on 3 residues after the read ends, and that part is filled in from the germline J gene. V gene TRBV7-8 combines with J gene TRBJ2-5; tentative D call: TRBD1 (5 bases). The CDR3 is 16 amino acids. Trimming removed 1 base from V and 6 bases from J, with 18 bases in between. The germline CDR1 and CDR2 sequences are SGHVS and FQNEAQ. The CDR3 DNA, read in part, is TGTGCCAGCAGCTTAGGACCTGGCGGCAGGGTTAAGACC. Protein product: CASSLGPGGRVKT. The complete CDR3 sequence is CASSLGPGGRVKTQYF.

CDR3 bases read: TGCGCCAGCAGTCCTAGACAGCTGCAGGGAGCTAATGAAAAG. It codes for CASSPRQLQGANEK. The entire CDR3 reads CASSPRQLQGANEKLFF. The chain employs TRBV10-1 and TRBJ2-2; D might be TRBD1 or TRBD2, each matching 5 bases. The DNA ends 3 residues before the CDR3 does, and the rest of the CDR3 is filled in from the germline J gene. Germline V gene data show CDR1 as WNHNN and CDR2 as SYGVQD (reference sequence). The CDR3 runs to 17 residues.

As regards this clone: The DNA ends 3 residues before the CDR3 does, and the rest of the CDR3 is filled in from the germline J gene. V and J are TRBV12-5 and TRBJ1-2; D call uncertain. The CDR3 is 13 residues long. From germline, CDR1 is LGHNT and CDR2 FRNRAP. The sequenced CDR3 bases are TGTGCTAGTGGTCCGCCTTCTAGTGTAGGC. Translation: CASGPPSSVG. The full CDR3 protein is CASGPPSSVGYTF.

A remark on this clone: The sequence runs out 3 residues before the end of the CDR3; the remainder is reconstructed from the germline J gene. This sequence joins TRBV4-1 and TRBJ2-3; no clear D gene. Germline-derived CDR1 and CDR2 are MGHRA and YSYEKL. The CDR3 has 17 residues. The V and J ends lost 0 bases and 4 bases respectively, with 17 bases between them. CDR3 protein: CASSQDSGGSQADTQYF. CDR3 bases read: TGCGCCAGCAGCCAAGATTCTGGTGGGTCTCAGGCAGATACG.

A note on this clone: The read is 3 residues too short to cover the CDR3 end, so that end is filled in from the germline J gene. The chain has TRBV3-1 (or the pseudogene TRBV3-2) and TRBJ2-7, with 7 bases matching TRBD2. Trimming at V came to 3 bases and at J to 2 bases, leaving 16 bases not matched to a gene. This CDR3 comprises 18 residues. The V gene's germline CDR1 is LGHDT and CDR2 YNNKEL (reference sequence). The DNA read from the CDR3 is TGTGCCAGCAGCCAGGAAGGGGTCTCTAGCGGAGACGCCTACGAG. Translating gives CASSQEGVSSGDAYE. The entire CDR3 is CASSQEGVSSGDAYEQYF.

About this clone: The read gets to within 3 residues of the CDR3 end, and the germline J gene fills in the rest. J is TRBJ2-1 and V is TRBV7-3; 9 bases are shared with TRBD2. Germline trimming cut 1 base from V and 7 bases from J; bases unmatched to any gene: 5. Germline values: CDR1 SGHTA, CDR2 FQGTGA. There are 15 residues in the CDR3. This CDR3 reads CASSLIGGGANEQFF. CDR3 DNA, as far as it was read: TGTGCCAGCAGCTTAATAGGCGGGGGGGCAAATGAG.

As to this clone: A read error may produce the germline difference seen at one junction end. The CDR3 end lies 3 residues beyond the end of the read and is filled in from the germline J gene. The genes are TRBV7-7 and TRBJ2-1; TRBD2 matches at 9 bases. Germline V gene data show CDR1 as SSHAT and CDR2 as FNYEAQ (reference sequence). This CDR3 has 14 amino acids. CDR3 DNA (partial): TGTGCCACCAGCCAGCGGGAGGACTACAATGAG. It yields the protein CATSQREDYNE. Given in full, the CDR3 is CATSQREDYNEQFF. Based on the CDR3 plus reference TRBV7-7 and TRBJ2-1, the full variable domain is GAGVSQSPRYKVTKRGQDVTLRCDPISSHATLYWYQQALGQGPEFLTYFNYEAQPDKSGLPSDRFSAERPEGSISTLTIQRTEQRDSAMYRCATSQREDYNEQFFGPGTRLTVL.

Concerning this clone: The read gets to within 3 residues of the CDR3 end, and the germline J gene fills in the rest. The chain combines TRBV6-1 with TRBJ1-5, with 7 bases fitting TRBD1. Germline CDR1 MNHNS, CDR2 SASEGT. The CDR3 consists of 13 residues. V dropped 3 bases and J dropped 7; count of bases not matched to a gene: 3. The part of the CDR3 DNA that was read is TGTGCCAGCAGTGACAGGGGGAGCCAGCCC. Translation gives CASSDRGSQP. Given in full, the CDR3 is CASSDRGSQPQHF.

Partial CDR3 DNA: TGTGCCAGCAGCCTACTCGTCGGTGGTGAG. It yields the protein CASSLLVGGE. The whole CDR3 sequence reads CASSLLVGGEQFF. The chain is built from TRBV6-2 or TRBV6-3 and TRBJ2-1, with D hard to call. The read comes to an end 3 residues before the CDR3 does, leaving the germline J gene to fill in the end. Trimming removed 6 bases at V and 9 bases at J, with 15 bases between. The CDR3 is made up of 13 amino acids. Germline V lookup: CDR1 MNHEY, CDR2 SVGEGT.

With regard to this clone: With the read ending 3 residues before the CDR3 end, the germline J gene is used to fill in that end. The gene calls are TRBV5-1 and TRBJ1-1; a possible D gene is TRBD1 (6 bases). The germline gives CDR1 SGHRS, CDR2 YFSETQ. The CDR3 covers 14 residues. V shed 0 bases and J shed 4 bases, with 10 bases lying between them. The DNA read from the CDR3 is TGCGCCAGCAGCTTGGGGGCAGGGGCCACTGAA. Residues: CASSLGAGATE. The whole CDR3 region reads CASSLGAGATEAFF.

Points on this clone: Coverage ceases 3 residues before the CDR3 finishes, and the germline J gene fills in the end. The chain combines TRBV5-5 with TRBJ1-1, with D maybe TRBD1 (5 bases). The germline V gene encodes CDR1 SGHKS and CDR2 YYEKEE (reference sequence). CDR3 length: 13 amino acids. V lost 4 bases, J lost 5 bases, and 12 bases lay in between. The sequenced CDR3 bases are TGTGCCAGCAGCCGCCTAAGGGGTACTGAA. This translates into CASSRLRGTE. The complete CDR3 reads CASSRLRGTEAFF.

As to this clone: The CDR3 extends 3 residues past the end of the read, so its final part is completed from the germline J gene. The chain uses TRBV2 and TRBJ1-6, with D tentatively TRBD1 (5 bases). The CDR3 length is 15 residues. Trimming removed 6 bases from V and 10 bases from J, with 19 bases in between. Germline CDR1 is SNHLY and CDR2 is FYNNEI. Partial CDR3 DNA: TGTGCCAGCAGAGCCCCGGGGGGAACTCTCTCACCC. This encodes CASRAPGGTLSP. The full CDR3 is CASRAPGGTLSPLHF.

The CDR3 loop reads CSARDIAGANVLTF. The part of the CDR3 DNA that was read is TGCAGTGCTAGAGACATAGCAGGGGCCAACGTC. This chain joins TRBV20-1 and TRBJ2-6; no definite D call. The read terminates 3 residues ahead of where the CDR3 ends, so the germline J gene completes it. The germline gives CDR1 DFQATT, CDR2 SNEGSKA (reference sequence). Trimming pared 0 bases from V and 4 bases from J, leaving 7 bases between. The CDR3 spans 14 residues.

The CDR3 sequence is CASSPFYLKETQYF. CDR3 DNA (partial): TGTGCCAGCTCACCTTTCTACCTGAAAGAGACC. The chain is built from TRBV18 and TRBJ2-5; D not certain. The read falls 3 residues short of the CDR3 end, and the missing part is taken from the germline J gene. Germline CDR1 is KGHSH and CDR2 is LQKENI. V gave up 3 bases and J gave up 3 bases, with 11 bases separating them. The CDR3 is 14 amino acids.